This T cell receptor beta chain was retrieved from a study of shared clonotypes between healthy human individuals. Measured with immunoSEQ multiplex PCR; TCRdb has only the in-frame clones, and not every one. The table records over 400,000 clones, about 96% of them present only once. This CDR3 has 15 amino acids. The germline V gene has CDR1 ENHRY and CDR2 SYGVKD. J was trimmed by 5 bases and V by 2 bases; bases with no gene match: 6. The TCR was taken from a woman in her 30s in good health. Sequencing was done on a sample of naive CD4+ T cells sorted from blood. Subset denoted: CD45RA+ positively selected. This chain links TRBV10-3 with TRBJ1-1; 9 bases are shared with TRBD1. The CDR3 DNA reads TGTGCCATCAGTGAGCTGGGACAGGGTAGAACTGAAGCTTTCTTT. Protein: CAISELGQGRTEAFF.